The rows below give T cell receptor beta chains drawn from one sample of a study of T cells in Graves' hyperthyroidism and ophthalmopathy. TCRdb passed the multiplex PCR reads through MiXCR, listing each CDR3 protein once. The table records more than 50,000 distinct CDR3 sequences, roughly 50% of them present only once. Sequencing was performed on blood. The origin of the receptors is a woman aged 55-69 years with Graves' ophthalmopathy. CDR3s leave out the opening cysteine and the closing phenylalanine or tryptophan.

V gene | CDR3 protein
TRBV7-9 | VSSGPRGSLYNEQF
TRBV12-3/TRBV12-4 | ASSMTGMGQPQH
TRBV10-1 | ASSESRGPLGKLF
TRBV7-9 | ASSGLGRYEQY
TRBV7-6 | ASSLGAGTGRYEQY
TRBV20-1 | SARASGRGYEQY
TRBV7-3 | ASSSRGAERLGEQF
TRBV20-1 | SASLDRTNYGYT
TRBV6-1 | ASSEGTGLGQPQH
TRBV12-3/TRBV12-4 | ASTDREGTEAF
TRBV11-2 | ASSLGQLRDTQY
TRBV11-2 | ASSLAGYGYGYT
TRBV19 | ASSTGGGQGRIAQF
TRBV7-3 | ASSPQTSGSNEQF